The 21 T cell receptor beta chains in this list originate from one sample, sequenced in a study of memory CD4+ T cells and cytomegalovirus serostatus. The sort gate was single viable CD3+CD4+CD8-CD45RO+ cells for memory CD4+ T cells. TCRdb's table, derived via immunoSEQ multiplex PCR, lists solely in-frame clones and lacks some. This sample has almost 55,000 clones, with just over 75% found just once. Sequenced: memory CD4+ T cells from blood. The receptor set was obtained from an adult in good health and CMV-seronegative.

The chain employs TRBV28 and TRBJ1-4; D unclear. The V end lost 5 bases, the J end lost 0 bases, and 19 bases lay between the germline ends. CDR3 size: 18 residues. Germline V gene sequence: CDR1 MDHEN, CDR2 SYDVKM. The CDR3 reads CASSPVAVLHTTNEKLFF. The CDR3, as DNA: TGTGCCAGCAGTCCAGTAGCGGTTCTTCACACAACTAATGAAAAACTGTTTTTT.

This clone came up a few times. The chain has TRBV4-3 and TRBJ2-4, with D possibly being TRBD1 (5 bases). Looked up from germline, CDR1 is LGHNA and CDR2 is YSLEER. The CDR3 totals 16 residues. V was cut by 0 bases and J by 2 bases, with 11 bases left in between. The DNA for the CDR3 is TGCGCCAGCAGCCAAGACAGGGTAGCACCCAAAAACATTCAGTACTTC. Translation gives CASSQDRVAPKNIQYF.

In its sample, this clone was seen once. In DNA form, the CDR3 reads TGTGCCAGCAGTGAAATCAGGGCGAACACCGGGGAGCTGTTTTTT. Translation gives CASSEIRANTGELFF. The chain links TRBV2 to TRBJ2-2; a possible D gene is TRBD1 (5 bases). V was cut by 2 bases and J by 0 bases, with 7 bases left in between. This CDR3 comprises 15 residues. Germline V lookup: CDR1 SNHLY, CDR2 FYNNEI. Variable domain in full (rest from reference TRBV2 and TRBJ2-2): EPEVTQTPSHQVTQMGQEVILRCVPISNHLYFYWYRQILGQKVEFLVSFYNNEISEKSEIFDDQFSVERPDGSNFTLKIRSTKLEDSAMYFCASSEIRANTGELFFGEGSRLTVL.

V is TRBV5-3 and J is TRBJ1-1, with D possibly matching TRBD1 (5 bases). TRBV5-3 is an ORF, with its function uncertain. Trimming stripped 4 bases from V and 1 base from J, with 20 bases between. CDR3 size: 17 residues. CDR3 sequence (DNA): TGTGCCAGAAGCGGAATCCGGGACCGCTATCCGAACACTGAAGCTTTCTTT. It translates to CARSGIRDRYPNTEAFF.

The rearrangement joins TRBV14 to TRBJ2-3; a possible D gene is TRBD2 (5 bases). There are 13 residues in the CDR3. Trimming shortened V by 1 base and J by 8 bases, and 10 bases separated the two germline ends. The V gene's germline CDR1 is SGHDN and CDR2 FVKESK. The CDR3 here is CASSQAPAGTQYF. As DNA, the CDR3 is TGTGCCAGCAGCCAAGCACCTGCGGGTACGCAGTATTTT.

The J gene is TRBJ2-2, the V gene TRBV6-1, with D perhaps TRBD1 or TRBD2 (7 bases each). Germline CDR1 and CDR2: MNHNS and SASEGT. The CDR3 sequence is 16 residues long. Trimming took off 2 bases at V and 4 bases at J, with 14 bases between the two ends. CDR3 bases: TGTGCCAGCAGTGAACAGGGGGGGCCACTCACCGGGGAGCTGTTTTTT. Its translation is CASSEQGGPLTGELFF.

The chain uses TRBV7-3 and TRBJ1-3; unclear D gene. V was cut by 2 bases and J by 1 base, with 9 bases left in between. Per germline, CDR1 SGHTA and CDR2 FQGTGA. CDR3 length equals 15 residues. CDR3 in amino acids: CASSLLQSSGNTIYF. As DNA, the CDR3 is TGTGCCAGCAGCTTATTGCAGAGTTCTGGAAACACCATATATTTT.

A few counts support this clone. This chain uses TRBV7-9 with TRBJ1-2, with a possible D match to TRBD1 (5 bases). The CDR3 has 17 residues. Trimming removed 0 bases from V and 3 bases from J, with 17 bases in between. Germline values: CDR1 SEHNR, CDR2 FQNEAQ (reference sequence). CDR3 DNA: TGTGCCAGCAGCTTAGCACGAGACAGCCACCTAGACTATGGCTACACCTTC. This gives the protein CASSLARDSHLDYGYTF.

The V and J genes are TRBV7-2 and TRBJ2-4, with D perhaps matching TRBD1 (6 bases). Trimming removed 2 bases from V and 6 bases from J, with 14 bases in between. The CDR3 runs to 15 residues. Germline lookup yields CDR1 SGHTA and CDR2 FQGNSA. CDR3 bases: TGTGCCAGCAGCTTAAGGCGGGCAGGGGCAAACATTCAGTACTTC. Translation: CASSLRRAGANIQYF.

This clone was seen a few times. The chain is built from TRBV30 and TRBJ2-7; 7 bases are a match to TRBD1. After removal of 5 bases from V and 3 bases from J, the junction contained 7 bases not matched to a gene. Germline-derived CDR1 and CDR2 are GTSNPN and SVGIG (reference sequence). This CDR3 has 13 residues. The CDR3 spells CAWDPGDSYEQYF. The CDR3 DNA follows: TGTGCCTGGGACCCAGGGGACAGCTACGAGCAGTACTTC.

The chain carries TRBV7-2 and TRBJ1-2; no reliable D call. The length of the CDR3 is 12 residues. Germline V CDR1 and CDR2: SGHTA, FQGNSA. Trimming shortened V by 2 bases and J by 8 bases, and 9 bases separated the two germline ends. The chain's CDR3 is CASSLSLPGYTF. CDR3 in DNA: TGTGCCAGCAGCTTAAGTCTTCCAGGCTACACCTTC.

The V and J genes are TRBV29-1 and TRBJ1-3; D is perhaps TRBD1 (5 bases). CDR1 and CDR2 (germline): SQVTM, ANQGSEA. This CDR3 contains 13 residues. V was clipped by 8 bases and J by 2 bases, with 13 bases between them. CDR3 loop: CSFEGRAGNTIYF. The DNA of the CDR3 is TGCAGCTTCGAGGGGAGGGCTGGAAACACCATATATTTT.

This CDR3 reads CASSLLDRGRRGPNEKLFF. The DNA of the CDR3 is TGTGCCAGCAGCTTATTAGACAGGGGGCGGAGGGGCCCTAATGAAAAACTGTTTTTT. The chain uses TRBV7-8 and TRBJ1-4; 10 bases fit TRBD1. Germline values: CDR1 SGHVS, CDR2 FQNEAQ. The V gene end was trimmed by 2 bases and the J gene end by 3 bases; junction bases not matched to a gene: 12. The CDR3 is 19 amino acids.

This chain connects TRBV11-1 to TRBJ2-7, with 10 bases lining up with TRBD1. This CDR3 comprises 13 residues. Germline CDR1 is SGHAT and CDR2 is FQDESV (reference sequence). V shed 5 bases, J shed 6 bases, and the junction held 4 bases outside the gene matches. The CDR3 sequence: CASSRDRGSEQYF. For the CDR3, the DNA is TGTGCCAGCAGCCGGGACAGGGGAAGCGAGCAGTACTTC.

The chain combines TRBV7-2 with TRBJ1-2; no clear D. The CDR3 sequence is 13 residues long. Looked up from germline, CDR1 is SGHTA and CDR2 is FQGNSA. V lost 3 bases and J 4 bases, leaving 9 bases between the germline ends. The CDR3 region has the DNA TGTGCCAGCAGCTTCCTTGGGTTCTATGGCTACACCTTC. Protein: CASSFLGFYGYTF.

This chain links TRBV20-1 with TRBJ2-7; no clear D gene. The CDR3 runs 11 residues. The ends were cut back, 6 bases at V and 2 bases at J, with 8 bases in the middle. From germline, CDR1 is DFQATT and CDR2 SNEGSKA (reference sequence). As DNA, the CDR3 is TGCAGTGCCTCTCTTCCCTACGAGCAGTACTTC. Translation gives CSASLPYEQYF.

V usage is TRBV13 and J usage is TRBJ1-1, with D unresolved. Trimming removed 5 bases at V and 4 bases at J, with 17 bases between. CDR1 and CDR2 (germline): PRHDT, FYEKMQ (reference sequence). The CDR3 is made up of 15 amino acids. CDR3 in DNA: TGTGCCAGCAGCCTCGGACGGAGTAGGAGCACTGAAGCTTTCTTT. Translated: CASSLGRSRSTEAFF.

This chain uses TRBV5-1 with TRBJ1-4, with 7 bases aligning to TRBD1. CDR1 and CDR2 (germline): SGHRS, YFSETQ. Unmatched junction bases numbered 9, after V lost 0 bases and J lost 7 bases. The CDR3 is made up of 16 amino acids. The CDR3 region has the DNA TGCGCCAGCAGCTTGGGGCAGGTAGCAGGGGGTGAAAAACTGTTTTTT. As protein: CASSLGQVAGGEKLFF.

The chain recombines TRBV28 with TRBJ1-1; D is ambiguous. The V end was cut by 5 bases, the J end by 0 bases, with 13 bases between. The CDR3 consists of 15 residues. In germline, CDR1 is MDHEN, CDR2 SYDVKM. CDR3 DNA: TGTGCCAGCAGTGCCCCCGGAGACATGAACACTGAAGCTTTCTTT. Translated: CASSAPGDMNTEAFF.

CDR3 bases: TGTGCCAGCAGTACAACCCCTGGGACAGGGGAGTCCTACAATGAGCAGTTCTTC. The encoded protein is CASSTTPGTGESYNEQFF. The J gene is TRBJ2-1, the V gene TRBV27, with 10 bases lining up with TRBD1. This CDR3 has 18 amino acids. The V gene end was trimmed by 5 bases and the J gene end by 1 base; junction bases not matched to a gene: 11. Per the germline V gene, CDR1 is MNHEY and CDR2 is SMNVEV (reference sequence).

This chain links TRBV7-2 with TRBJ2-7, with D possibly matching TRBD1 (6 bases). This CDR3 has 17 residues. Trimming took 4 bases from V and 6 from J, leaving 25 bases between them. Per germline, CDR1 SGHTA and CDR2 FQGNSA. As DNA, the CDR3 is TGTGCCAGCAGCTCCCAGGGGTGGGCGGCCTCTTATTCCGAGCAGTACTTC. It encodes CASSSQGWAASYSEQYF. The full variable domain, in which reference TRBV7-2 and TRBJ2-7 provide the parts outside the CDR3, is GAGVSQSPSNKVTEKGKDVELRCDPISGHTALYWYRQSLGQGLEFLIYFQGNSAPDKSGLPSDRFSAERTGGSVSTLTIQRTQQEDSAVYLCASSSQGWAASYSEQYFGPGTRLTVT.